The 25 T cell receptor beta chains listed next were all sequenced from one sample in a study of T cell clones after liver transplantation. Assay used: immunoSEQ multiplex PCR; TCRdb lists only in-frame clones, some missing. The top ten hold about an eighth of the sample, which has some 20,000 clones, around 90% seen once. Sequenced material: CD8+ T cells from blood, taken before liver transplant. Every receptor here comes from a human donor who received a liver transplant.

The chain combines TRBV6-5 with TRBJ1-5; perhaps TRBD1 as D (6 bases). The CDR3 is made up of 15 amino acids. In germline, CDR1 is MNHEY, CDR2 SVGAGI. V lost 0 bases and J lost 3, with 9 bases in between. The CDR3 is CASSYSPGDNQPQHF. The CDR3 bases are TGTGCCAGCAGTTACTCACCAGGGGACAATCAGCCCCAGCATTTT.

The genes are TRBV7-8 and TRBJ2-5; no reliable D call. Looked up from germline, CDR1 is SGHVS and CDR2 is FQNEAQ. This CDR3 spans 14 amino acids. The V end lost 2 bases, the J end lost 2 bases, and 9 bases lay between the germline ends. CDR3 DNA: TGTGCCAGCAGCTTATATCCGGAGCAAGAGACCCAGTACTTC. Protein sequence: CASSLYPEQETQYF.

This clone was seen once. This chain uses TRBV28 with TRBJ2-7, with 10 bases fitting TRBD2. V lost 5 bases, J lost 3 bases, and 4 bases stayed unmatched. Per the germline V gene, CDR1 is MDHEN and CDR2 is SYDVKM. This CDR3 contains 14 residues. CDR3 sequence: CASSPRTSGYEQYF. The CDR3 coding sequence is TGTGCCAGCAGTCCCAGGACTAGCGGCTACGAGCAGTACTTC.

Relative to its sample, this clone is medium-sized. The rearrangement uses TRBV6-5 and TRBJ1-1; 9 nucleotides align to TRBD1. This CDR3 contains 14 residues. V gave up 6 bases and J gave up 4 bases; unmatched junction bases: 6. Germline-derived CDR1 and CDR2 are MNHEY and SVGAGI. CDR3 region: CASRETGGITEAFF. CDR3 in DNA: TGTGCCAGCAGGGAGACAGGGGGTATCACTGAAGCTTTCTTT.

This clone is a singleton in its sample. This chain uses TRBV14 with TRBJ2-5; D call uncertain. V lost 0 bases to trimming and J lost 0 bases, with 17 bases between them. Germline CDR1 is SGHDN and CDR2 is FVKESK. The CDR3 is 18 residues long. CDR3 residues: CASSQDRPWSFYQETQYF. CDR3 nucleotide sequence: TGTGCCAGCAGCCAAGATCGGCCGTGGAGCTTTTACCAAGAGACCCAGTACTTC.

This CDR3 is CASSVGVRTDTQYF. CDR3 DNA sequence: TGTGCCAGCAGCGTAGGTGTCCGCACAGATACGCAGTATTTT. The rearrangement uses TRBV9 and TRBJ2-3; D gene uncertain. With 0 bases removed from V and 1 base from J, the gap between germline ends came to 6 bases. Germline lookup yields CDR1 SGDLS and CDR2 YYNGEE. This CDR3 contains 14 residues.

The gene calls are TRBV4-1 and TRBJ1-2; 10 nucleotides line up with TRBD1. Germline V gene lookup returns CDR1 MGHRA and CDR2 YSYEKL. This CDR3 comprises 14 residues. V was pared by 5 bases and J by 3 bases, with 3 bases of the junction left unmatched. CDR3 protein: CASSTDRGDYGYTF. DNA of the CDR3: TGCGCCAGCAGCACGGACAGGGGGGACTATGGCTACACCTTC.

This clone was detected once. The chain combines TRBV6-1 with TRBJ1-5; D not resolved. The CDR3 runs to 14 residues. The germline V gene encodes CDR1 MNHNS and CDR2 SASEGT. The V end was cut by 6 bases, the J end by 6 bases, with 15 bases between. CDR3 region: CASSERLATQPQHF. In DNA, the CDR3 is TGTGCCAGCAGCGAAAGGTTAGCGACTCAGCCCCAGCATTTT.

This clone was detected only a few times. Here the CDR3 DNA reads TGTGCCAGCAGTTTTCGATGGGGGCGGGGGGATGAGCAGTTCTTC. Translating it yields CASSFRWGRGDEQFF. The genes are TRBV27 and TRBJ2-1; 8 nucleotides agree with TRBD2. After removal of 3 bases from V and 8 bases from J, the junction contained 9 bases not matched to a gene. Looked up from germline, CDR1 is MNHEY and CDR2 is SMNVEV (reference sequence). This CDR3 comprises 15 residues.

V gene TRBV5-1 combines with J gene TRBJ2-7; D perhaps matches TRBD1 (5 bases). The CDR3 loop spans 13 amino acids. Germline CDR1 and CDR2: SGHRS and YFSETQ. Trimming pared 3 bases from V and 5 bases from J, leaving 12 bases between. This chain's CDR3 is CASSSRVANEQYF. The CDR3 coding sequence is TGCGCCAGCAGCTCCAGGGTTGCCAACGAGCAGTACTTC.

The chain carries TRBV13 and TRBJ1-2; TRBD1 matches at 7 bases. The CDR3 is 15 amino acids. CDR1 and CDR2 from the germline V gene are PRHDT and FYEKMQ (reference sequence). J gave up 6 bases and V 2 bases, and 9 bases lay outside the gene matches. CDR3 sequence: CASSLWQGDFNGYTF. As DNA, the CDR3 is TGTGCCAGCAGCTTATGGCAGGGGGATTTTAATGGCTACACCTTC.

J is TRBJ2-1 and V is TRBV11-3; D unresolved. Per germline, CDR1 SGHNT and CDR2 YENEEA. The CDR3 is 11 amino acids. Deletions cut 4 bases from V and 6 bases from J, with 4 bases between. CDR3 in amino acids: CASSSTNEQFF. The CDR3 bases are TGTGCCAGCAGCTCCACCAATGAGCAGTTCTTC.

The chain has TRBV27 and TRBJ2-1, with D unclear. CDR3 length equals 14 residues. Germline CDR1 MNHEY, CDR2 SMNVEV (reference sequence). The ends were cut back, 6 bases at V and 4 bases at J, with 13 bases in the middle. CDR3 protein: CASSPQTLYNEQFF. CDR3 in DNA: TGTGCCAGCAGCCCCCAGACCCTATACAATGAGCAGTTCTTC.

CDR3 residues: CATSRPTAIPYQETQYF. CDR3 nucleotide sequence: TGTGCCACCAGCCGACCCACCGCGATACCGTACCAAGAGACCCAGTACTTC. The V and J genes are TRBV15 and TRBJ2-5; D ambiguous. The germline gives CDR1 LNHNV, CDR2 YYDKDF (reference sequence). The CDR3 is 17 amino acids. V was clipped by 5 bases and J by 0 bases, with 19 bases between them.

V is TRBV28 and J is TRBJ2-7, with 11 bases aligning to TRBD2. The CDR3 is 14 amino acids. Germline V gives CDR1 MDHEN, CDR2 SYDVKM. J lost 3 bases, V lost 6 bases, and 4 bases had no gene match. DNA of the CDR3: TGTGCCAGCAGGGTGACTAGCGGGGACTACGAGCAGTACTTC. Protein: CASRVTSGDYEQYF.

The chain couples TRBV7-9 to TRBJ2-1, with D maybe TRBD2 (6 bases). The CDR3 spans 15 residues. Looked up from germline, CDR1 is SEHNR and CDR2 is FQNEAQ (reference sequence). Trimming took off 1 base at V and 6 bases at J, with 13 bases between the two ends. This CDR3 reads CASSLGLAAGNEQFF. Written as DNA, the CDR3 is TGTGCCAGCAGCTTAGGTTTAGCGGCAGGCAATGAGCAGTTCTTC.

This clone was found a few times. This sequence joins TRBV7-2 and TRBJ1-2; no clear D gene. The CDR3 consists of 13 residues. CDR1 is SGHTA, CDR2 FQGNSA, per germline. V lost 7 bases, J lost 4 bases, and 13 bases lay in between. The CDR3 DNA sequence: TGTGCCAGCACCCTTTCCATTTCCTATGGCTACACCTTC. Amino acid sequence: CASTLSISYGYTF.

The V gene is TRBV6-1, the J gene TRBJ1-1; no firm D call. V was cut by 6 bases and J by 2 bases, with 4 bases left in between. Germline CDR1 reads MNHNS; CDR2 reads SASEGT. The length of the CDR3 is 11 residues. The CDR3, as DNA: TGTGCCAGCAGACGCAACACTGAAGCTTTCTTT. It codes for CASRRNTEAFF.

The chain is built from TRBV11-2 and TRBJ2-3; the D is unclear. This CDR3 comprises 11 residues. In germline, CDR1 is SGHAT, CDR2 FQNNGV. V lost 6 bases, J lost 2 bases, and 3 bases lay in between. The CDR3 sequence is CASRLTDTQYF. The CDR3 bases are TGTGCCAGCAGACTCACAGATACGCAGTATTTT.

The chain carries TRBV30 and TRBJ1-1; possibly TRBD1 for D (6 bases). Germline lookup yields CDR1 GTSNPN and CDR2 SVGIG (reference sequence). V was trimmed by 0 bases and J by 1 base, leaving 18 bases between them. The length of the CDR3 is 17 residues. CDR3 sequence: CAWSVVAGVFGNTEAFF. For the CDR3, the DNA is TGTGCCTGGAGTGTAGTGGCAGGGGTATTCGGGAACACTGAAGCTTTCTTT.

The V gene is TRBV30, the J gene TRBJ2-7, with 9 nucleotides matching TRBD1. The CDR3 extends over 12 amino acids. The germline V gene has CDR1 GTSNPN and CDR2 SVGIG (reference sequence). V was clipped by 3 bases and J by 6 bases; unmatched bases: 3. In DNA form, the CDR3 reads TGTGCCTGGAGGGACAGGGGAGTCGAGCAGTACTTC. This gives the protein CAWRDRGVEQYF.

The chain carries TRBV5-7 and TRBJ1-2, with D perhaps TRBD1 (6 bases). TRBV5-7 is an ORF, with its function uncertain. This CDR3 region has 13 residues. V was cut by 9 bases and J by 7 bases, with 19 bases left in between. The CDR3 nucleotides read TGTGCCACCAAAGATTGGGGGGGCCGTGGCTACACCTTC. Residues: CATKDWGGRGYTF.

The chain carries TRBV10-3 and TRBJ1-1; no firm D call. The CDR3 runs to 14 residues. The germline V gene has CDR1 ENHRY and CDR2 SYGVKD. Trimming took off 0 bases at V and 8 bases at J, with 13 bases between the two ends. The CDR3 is CAISESIRFTEAFF. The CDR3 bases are TGTGCCATCAGTGAGTCGATCCGGTTCACCGAAGCTTTCTTT.

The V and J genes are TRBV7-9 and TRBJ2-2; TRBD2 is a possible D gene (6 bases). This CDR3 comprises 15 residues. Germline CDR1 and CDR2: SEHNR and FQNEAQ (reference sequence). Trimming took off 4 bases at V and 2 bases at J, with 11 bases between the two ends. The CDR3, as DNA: TGTGCCAGCAGCTCCCCCGGGAGAAACACCGGGGAGCTGTTTTTT. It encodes CASSSPGRNTGELFF.

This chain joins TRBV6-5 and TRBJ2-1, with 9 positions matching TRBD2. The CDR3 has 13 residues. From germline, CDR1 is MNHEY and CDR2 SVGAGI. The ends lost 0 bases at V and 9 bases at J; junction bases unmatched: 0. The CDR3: CASSYSSGGEQFF. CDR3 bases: TGTGCCAGCAGTTACTCTAGCGGGGGTGAGCAGTTCTTC.